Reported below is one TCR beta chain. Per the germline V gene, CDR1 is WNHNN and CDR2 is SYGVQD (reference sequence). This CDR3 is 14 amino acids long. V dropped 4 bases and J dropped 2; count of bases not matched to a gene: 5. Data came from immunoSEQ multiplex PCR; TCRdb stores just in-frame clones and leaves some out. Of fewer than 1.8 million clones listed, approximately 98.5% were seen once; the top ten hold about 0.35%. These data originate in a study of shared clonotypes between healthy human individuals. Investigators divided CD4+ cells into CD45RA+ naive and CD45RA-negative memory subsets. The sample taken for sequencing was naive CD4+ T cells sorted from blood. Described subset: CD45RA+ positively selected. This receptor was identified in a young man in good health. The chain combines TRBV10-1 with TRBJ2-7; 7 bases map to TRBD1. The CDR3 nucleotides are TGCGCCAGCAGTGTATACAGGGGTCCCTACGAGCAGTACTTC. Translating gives CASSVYRGPYEQYF.